This T cell receptor beta chain was identified in a study of blood T cells in healthy people across ages. General study points: With age, beta diversity per million T cells declined roughly linearly, significantly by 30 to 40. Both naive CD4+ cell counts and diversity were greater in long-lived donors than in aged donors.

Regarding this clonotype: No antigen is known for it.

V shed 5 bases, J shed 4 bases, and the junction held 8 bases outside the gene matches. CDR1 is SEHNR, CDR2 FQNEAQ, per germline (reference sequence). This CDR3 has 15 amino acids. For the second PCR, which ran for about 6 to 11 cycles, a sample-barcoded 5' primer and a J-beta primer mix were used. One entry per CDR3 protein, called by TCRdb with MiXCR from the 5' RACE reads. Among around 1,100,000 distinct CDR3 sequences listed, approximately 38% were seen once. V gene TRBV7-9 combines with J gene TRBJ2-3, with TRBD2 identical over 8 bases. Input material: blood. The TCR originated in a young man in good health. The CDR3 loop reads CASSPNGGAADTQYF. The CDR3 DNA sequence: TGTGCCAGCAGCCCGAACGGGGGGGCCGCAGATACGCAGTATTTT.